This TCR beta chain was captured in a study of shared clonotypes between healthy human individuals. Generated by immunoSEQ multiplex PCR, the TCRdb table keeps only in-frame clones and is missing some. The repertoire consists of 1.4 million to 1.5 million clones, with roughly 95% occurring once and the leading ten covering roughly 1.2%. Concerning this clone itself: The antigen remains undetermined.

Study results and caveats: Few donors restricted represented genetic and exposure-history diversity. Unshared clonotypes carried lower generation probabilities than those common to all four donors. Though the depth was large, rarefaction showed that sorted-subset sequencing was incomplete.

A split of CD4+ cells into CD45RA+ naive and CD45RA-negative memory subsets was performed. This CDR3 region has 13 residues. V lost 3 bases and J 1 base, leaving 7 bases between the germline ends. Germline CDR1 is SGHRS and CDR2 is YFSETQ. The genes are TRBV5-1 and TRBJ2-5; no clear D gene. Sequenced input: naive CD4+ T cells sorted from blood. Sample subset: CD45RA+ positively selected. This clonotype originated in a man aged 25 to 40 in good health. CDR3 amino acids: CASSSQSQETQYF. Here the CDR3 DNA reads TGCGCCAGCAGCTCCCAAAGCCAAGAGACCCAGTACTTC.